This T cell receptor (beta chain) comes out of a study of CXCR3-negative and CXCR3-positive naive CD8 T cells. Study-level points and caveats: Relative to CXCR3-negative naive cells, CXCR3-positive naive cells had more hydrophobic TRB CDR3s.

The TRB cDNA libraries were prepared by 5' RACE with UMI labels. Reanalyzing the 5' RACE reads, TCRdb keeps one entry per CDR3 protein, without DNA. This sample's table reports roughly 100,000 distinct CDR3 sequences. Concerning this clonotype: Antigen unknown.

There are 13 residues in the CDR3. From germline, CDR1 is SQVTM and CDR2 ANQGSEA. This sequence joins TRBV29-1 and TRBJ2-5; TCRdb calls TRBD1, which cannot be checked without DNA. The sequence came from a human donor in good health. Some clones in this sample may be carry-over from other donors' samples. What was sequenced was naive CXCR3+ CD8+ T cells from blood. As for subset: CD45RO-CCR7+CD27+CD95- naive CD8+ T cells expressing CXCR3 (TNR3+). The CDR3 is CSVIKGAEETQYF.